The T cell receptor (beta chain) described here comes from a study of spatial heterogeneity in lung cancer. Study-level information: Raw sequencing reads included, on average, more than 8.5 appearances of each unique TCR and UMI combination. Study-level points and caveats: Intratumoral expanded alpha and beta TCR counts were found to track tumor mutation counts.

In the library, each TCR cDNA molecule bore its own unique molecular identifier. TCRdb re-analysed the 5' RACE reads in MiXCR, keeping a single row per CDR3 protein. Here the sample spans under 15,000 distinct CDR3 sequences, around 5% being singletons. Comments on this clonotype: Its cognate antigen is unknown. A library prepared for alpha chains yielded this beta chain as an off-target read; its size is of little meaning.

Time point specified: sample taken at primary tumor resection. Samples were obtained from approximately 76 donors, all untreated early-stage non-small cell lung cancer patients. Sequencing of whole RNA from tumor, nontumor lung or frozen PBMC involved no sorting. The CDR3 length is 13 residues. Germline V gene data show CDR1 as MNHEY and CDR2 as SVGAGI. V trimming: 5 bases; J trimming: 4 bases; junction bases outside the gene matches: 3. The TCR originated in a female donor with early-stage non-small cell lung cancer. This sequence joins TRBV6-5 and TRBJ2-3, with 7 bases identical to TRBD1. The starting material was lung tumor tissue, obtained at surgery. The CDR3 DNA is TGTGCCAGCAGTGTGACAGGGTCAGATACGCAGTATTTT. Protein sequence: CASSVTGSDTQYF.